This TCR beta chain was identified during a study of somatic mutations in cytotoxic T cells in rheumatoid arthritis. Study details: Including V beta1+ cells that were sequenced for TCRB, some T-cell populations stained with V beta antibodies were flow-sorted at nearly 100% purity.

This CDR3 is built from 15 residues. Germline V gene data show CDR1 as MDHEN and CDR2 as SYDVKM. Trimming at V came to 6 bases and at J to 4 bases, leaving 8 bases not matched to a gene. Sequenced by immunoSEQ multiplex PCR; TCRdb stores in-frame clones only, minus some. The sample includes around 12,000 clones, 65% to 80% seen only once; the top ten take about 35%. Isolation of the CD4+ and CD8+ populations was accomplished via positive magnetic bead selection, with purity assessed by flow cytometry. The chain recombines TRBV28 with TRBJ1-5; 8 nucleotides line up with TRBD1. This clonotype was obtained from an adult with rheumatoid arthritis. The sequencing input was CD8+ T cells sorted from blood. CDR3 region: CASRYTGGKNQPQHF. CDR3 DNA: TGTGCCAGCAGATATACAGGGGGTAAGAATCAGCCCCAGCATTTT. Full variable domain (rest looked up from reference TRBV28 and TRBJ1-5): DVKVTQSSRYLVKRTGEKVFLECVQDMDHENMFWYRQDPGLGLRLIYFSYDVKMKEKGDIPEGYSVSREKKERFSLILESASTNQTSMYLCASRYTGGKNQPQHFGDGTRLSIL.